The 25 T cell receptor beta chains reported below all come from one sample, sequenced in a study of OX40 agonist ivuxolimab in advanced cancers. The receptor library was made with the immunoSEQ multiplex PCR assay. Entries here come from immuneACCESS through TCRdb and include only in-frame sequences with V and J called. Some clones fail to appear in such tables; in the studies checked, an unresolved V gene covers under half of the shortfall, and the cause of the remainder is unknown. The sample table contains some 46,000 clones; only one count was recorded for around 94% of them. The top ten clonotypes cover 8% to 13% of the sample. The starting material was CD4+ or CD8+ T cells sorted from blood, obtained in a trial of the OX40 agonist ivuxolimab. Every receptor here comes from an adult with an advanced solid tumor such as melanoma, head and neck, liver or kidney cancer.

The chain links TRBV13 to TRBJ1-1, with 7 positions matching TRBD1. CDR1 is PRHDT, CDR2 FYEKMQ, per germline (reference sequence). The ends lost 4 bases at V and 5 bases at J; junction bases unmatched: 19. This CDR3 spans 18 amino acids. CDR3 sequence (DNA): TGTGCCAGCAGCTCTTCAGCGACAGGGAGGAATTCGGGTACTGAAGCTTTCTTT. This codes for CASSSSATGRNSGTEAFF.

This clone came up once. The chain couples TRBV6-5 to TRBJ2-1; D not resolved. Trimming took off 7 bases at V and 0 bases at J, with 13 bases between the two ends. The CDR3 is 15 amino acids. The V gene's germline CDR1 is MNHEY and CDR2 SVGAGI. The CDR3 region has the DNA TGTGCCAGCAACTTGGCGCCCAGCTCCTACAATGAGCAGTTCTTC. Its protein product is CASNLAPSSYNEQFF.

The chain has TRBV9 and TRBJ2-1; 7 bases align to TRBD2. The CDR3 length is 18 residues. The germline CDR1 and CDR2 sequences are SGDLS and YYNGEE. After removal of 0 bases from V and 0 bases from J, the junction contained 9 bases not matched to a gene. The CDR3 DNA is TGTGCCAGCAGCGTAGGGTCTAGCGGACGTAGCTCCTACAATGAGCAGTTCTTC. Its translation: CASSVGSSGRSSYNEQFF.

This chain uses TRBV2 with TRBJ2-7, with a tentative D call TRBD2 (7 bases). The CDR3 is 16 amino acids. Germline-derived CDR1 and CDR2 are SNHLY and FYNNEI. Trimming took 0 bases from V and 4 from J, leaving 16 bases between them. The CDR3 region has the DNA TGTGCCAGCAGTGAAGCTTGGGCTAGCGGACAGTACGAGCAGTACTTC. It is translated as CASSEAWASGQYEQYF.

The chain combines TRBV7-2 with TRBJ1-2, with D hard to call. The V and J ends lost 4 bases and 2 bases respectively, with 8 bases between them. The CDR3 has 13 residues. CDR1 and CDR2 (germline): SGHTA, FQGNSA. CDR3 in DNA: TGTGCCAGCAGCTCGCCTCTAAACTATGGCTACACCTTC. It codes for CASSSPLNYGYTF. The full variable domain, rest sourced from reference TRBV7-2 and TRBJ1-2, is GAGVSQSPSNKVTEKGKDVELRCDPISGHTALYWYRQSLGQGLEFLIYFQGNSAPDKSGLPSDRFSAERTGGSVSTLTIQRTQQEDSAVYLCASSSPLNYGYTFGSGTRLTVV.

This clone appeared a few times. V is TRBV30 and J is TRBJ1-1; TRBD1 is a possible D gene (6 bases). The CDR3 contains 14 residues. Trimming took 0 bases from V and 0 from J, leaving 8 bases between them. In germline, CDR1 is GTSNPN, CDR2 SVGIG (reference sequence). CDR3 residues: CAWSVDSMNTEAFF. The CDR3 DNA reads TGTGCCTGGAGTGTGGACAGTATGAACACTGAAGCTTTCTTT. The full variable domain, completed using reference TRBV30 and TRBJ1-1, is SQTIHQWPATLVQPVGSPLSLECTVEGTSNPNLYWYRQAAGRGLQLLFYSVGIGQISSEVPQNLSASRPQDRQFILSSKKLLLSDSGFYLCAWSVDSMNTEAFFGQGTRLTVV.

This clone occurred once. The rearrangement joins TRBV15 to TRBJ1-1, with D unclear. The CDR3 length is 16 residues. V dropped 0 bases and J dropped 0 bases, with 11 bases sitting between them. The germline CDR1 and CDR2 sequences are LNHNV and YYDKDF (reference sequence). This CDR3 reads CATSRDYVNMNTEAFF. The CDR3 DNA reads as TGTGCCACCAGCAGAGATTACGTGAACATGAACACTGAAGCTTTCTTT.

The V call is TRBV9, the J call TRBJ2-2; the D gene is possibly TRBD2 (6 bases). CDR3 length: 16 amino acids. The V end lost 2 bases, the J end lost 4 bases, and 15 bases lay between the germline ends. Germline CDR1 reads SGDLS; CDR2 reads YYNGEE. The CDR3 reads CASSVFRGSGTGELFF. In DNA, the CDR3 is TGTGCCAGCAGCGTGTTTCGGGGGAGTGGCACCGGGGAGCTGTTTTTT.

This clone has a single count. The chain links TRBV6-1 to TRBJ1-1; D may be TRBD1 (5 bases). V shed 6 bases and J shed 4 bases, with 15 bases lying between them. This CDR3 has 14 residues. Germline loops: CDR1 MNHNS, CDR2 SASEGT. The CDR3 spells CASSAGTLSTEAFF. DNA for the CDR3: TGTGCCAGCAGCGCCGGGACCCTGAGCACTGAAGCTTTCTTT.

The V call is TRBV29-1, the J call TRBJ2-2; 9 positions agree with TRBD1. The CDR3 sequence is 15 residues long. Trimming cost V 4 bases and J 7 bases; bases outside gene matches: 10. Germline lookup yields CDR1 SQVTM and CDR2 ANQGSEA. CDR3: CSVADRGTIGGELFF. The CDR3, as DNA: TGCAGCGTTGCCGACAGGGGGACCATTGGCGGGGAGCTGTTTTTT.

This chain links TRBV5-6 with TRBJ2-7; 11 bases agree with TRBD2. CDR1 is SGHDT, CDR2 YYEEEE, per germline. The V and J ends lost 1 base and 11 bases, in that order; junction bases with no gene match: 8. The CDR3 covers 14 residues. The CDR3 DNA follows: TGTGCCAGCAGCTTGACTAGCGGGAGTGGAATCGAGTACTTC. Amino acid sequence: CASSLTSGSGIEYF.

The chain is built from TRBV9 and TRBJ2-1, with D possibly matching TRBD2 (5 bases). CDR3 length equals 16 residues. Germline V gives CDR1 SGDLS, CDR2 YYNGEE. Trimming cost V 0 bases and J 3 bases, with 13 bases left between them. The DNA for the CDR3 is TGTGCCAGCAGCGTAGCGGGCGGGCTCCTCTACAATGAGCAGTTCTTC. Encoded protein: CASSVAGGLLYNEQFF.

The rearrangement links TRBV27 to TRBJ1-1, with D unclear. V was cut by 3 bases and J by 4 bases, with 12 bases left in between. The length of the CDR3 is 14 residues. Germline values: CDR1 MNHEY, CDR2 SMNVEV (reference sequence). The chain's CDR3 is CASSLGIRSTEAFF. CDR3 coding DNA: TGTGCCAGCAGTTTGGGGATCCGGAGCACTGAAGCTTTCTTT.

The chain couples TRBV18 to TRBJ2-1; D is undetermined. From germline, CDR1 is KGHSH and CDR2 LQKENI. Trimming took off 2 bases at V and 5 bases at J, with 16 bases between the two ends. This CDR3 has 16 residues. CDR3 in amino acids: CASSPIPRITDNEQFF. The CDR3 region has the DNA TGTGCCAGCTCACCAATCCCAAGAATCACAGACAATGAGCAGTTCTTC.

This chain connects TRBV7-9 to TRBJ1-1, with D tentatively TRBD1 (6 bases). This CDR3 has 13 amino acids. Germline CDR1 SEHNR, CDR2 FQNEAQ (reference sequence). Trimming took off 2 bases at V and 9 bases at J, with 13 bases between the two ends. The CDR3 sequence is CASSLPRGGKAFF. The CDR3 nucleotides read TGTGCCAGCAGCTTACCTAGGGGGGGTAAAGCTTTCTTT. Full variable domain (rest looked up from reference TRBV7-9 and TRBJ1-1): DTGVSQNPRHKITKRGQNVTFRCDPISEHNRLYWYRQTLGQGPEFLTYFQNEAQLEKSRLLSDRFSAERPKGSFSTLEIQRTEQGDSAMYLCASSLPRGGKAFFGQGTRLTVV.

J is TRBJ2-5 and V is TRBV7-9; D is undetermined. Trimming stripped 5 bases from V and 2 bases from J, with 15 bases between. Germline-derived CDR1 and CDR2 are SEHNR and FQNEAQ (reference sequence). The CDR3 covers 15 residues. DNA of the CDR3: TGTGCCAGCAGCCGGGCCCCGCTACGGCAAGAGACCCAGTACTTC. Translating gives CASSRAPLRQETQYF.

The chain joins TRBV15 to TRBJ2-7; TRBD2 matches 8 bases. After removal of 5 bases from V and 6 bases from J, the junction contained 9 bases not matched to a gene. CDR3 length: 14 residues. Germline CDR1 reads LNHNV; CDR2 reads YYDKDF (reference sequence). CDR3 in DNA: TGTGCCACCAGCTTTCCGCGGGAGGCAGGCGAGCAGTACTTC. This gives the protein CATSFPREAGEQYF. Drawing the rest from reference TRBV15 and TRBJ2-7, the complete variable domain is DAMVIQNPRYQVTQFGKPVTLSCSQTLNHNVMYWYQQKSSQAPKLLFHYYDKDFNNEADTPDNFQSRRPNTSFCFLDIRSPGLGDTAMYLCATSFPREAGEQYFGPGTRLTVT.

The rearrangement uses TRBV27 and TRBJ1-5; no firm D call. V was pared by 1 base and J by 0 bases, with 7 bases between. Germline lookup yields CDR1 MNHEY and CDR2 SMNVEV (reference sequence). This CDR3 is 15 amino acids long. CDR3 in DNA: TGTGCCAGCAGTTTATACAGATATAGCAATCAGCCCCAGCATTTT. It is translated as CASSLYRYSNQPQHF.

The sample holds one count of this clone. Here the CDR3 reads CASSLDSFNYGYTF. CDR3 nucleotides: TGTGCCAGCAGCTTGGACAGCTTTAACTATGGCTACACCTTC. This chain links TRBV5-5 with TRBJ1-2; D is ambiguous. Trimming took 0 bases from V and 1 from J, leaving 7 bases between them. Per the germline V gene, CDR1 is SGHKS and CDR2 is YYEKEE (reference sequence). The CDR3 is 14 amino acids. Full variable domain (missing parts from reference TRBV5-5 and TRBJ1-2): DAGVTQSPTHLIKTRGQQVTLRCSPISGHKSVSWYQQVLGQGPQFIFQYYEKEERGRGNFPDRFSARQFPNYSSELNVNALLLGDSALYLCASSLDSFNYGYTFGSGTRLTVV.

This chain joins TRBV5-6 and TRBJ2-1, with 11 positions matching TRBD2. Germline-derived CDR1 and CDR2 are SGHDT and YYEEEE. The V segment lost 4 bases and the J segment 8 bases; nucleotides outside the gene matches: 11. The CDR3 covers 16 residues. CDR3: CASSRMTSGILDEQFF. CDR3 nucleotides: TGTGCCAGCAGCCGAATGACTAGCGGGATACTAGATGAGCAGTTCTTC.

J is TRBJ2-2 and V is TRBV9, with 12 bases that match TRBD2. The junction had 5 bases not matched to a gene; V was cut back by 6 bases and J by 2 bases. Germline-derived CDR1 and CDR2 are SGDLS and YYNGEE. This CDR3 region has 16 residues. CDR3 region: CASIRTSGDNTGELFF. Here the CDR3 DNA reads TGTGCCAGCATCAGGACTAGCGGGGACAACACCGGGGAGCTGTTTTTT.

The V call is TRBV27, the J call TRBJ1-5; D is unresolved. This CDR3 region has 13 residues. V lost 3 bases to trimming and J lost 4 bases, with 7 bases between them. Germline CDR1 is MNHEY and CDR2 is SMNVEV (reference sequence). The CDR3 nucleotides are TGTGCCAGCAGTTTGATGGGGAATCAGCCCCAGCATTTT. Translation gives CASSLMGNQPQHF.

The DNA for the CDR3 is TGTGCCAGCAGCGGGCTACAGCGCACTGAAGCTTTCTTT. Translating gives CASSGLQRTEAFF. The V gene is TRBV9, the J gene TRBJ1-1; D not certain. Germline-derived CDR1 and CDR2 are SGDLS and YYNGEE. V gave up 3 bases and J gave up 4 bases, with 10 bases separating them. This CDR3 has 13 residues.

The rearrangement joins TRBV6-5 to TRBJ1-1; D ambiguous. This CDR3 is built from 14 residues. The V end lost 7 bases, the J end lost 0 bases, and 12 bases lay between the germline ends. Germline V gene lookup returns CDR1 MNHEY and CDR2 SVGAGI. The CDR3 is CASKGYRMNTEAFF. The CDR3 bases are TGTGCCAGCAAGGGATACAGAATGAACACTGAAGCTTTCTTT.

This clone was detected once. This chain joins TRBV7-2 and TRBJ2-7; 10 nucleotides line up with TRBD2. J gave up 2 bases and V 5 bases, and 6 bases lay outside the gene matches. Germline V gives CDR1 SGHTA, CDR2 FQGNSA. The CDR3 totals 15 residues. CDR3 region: CASSHLAGDPYEQYF. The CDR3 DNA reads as TGTGCCAGCAGCCACCTAGCGGGAGACCCCTACGAGCAGTACTTC.